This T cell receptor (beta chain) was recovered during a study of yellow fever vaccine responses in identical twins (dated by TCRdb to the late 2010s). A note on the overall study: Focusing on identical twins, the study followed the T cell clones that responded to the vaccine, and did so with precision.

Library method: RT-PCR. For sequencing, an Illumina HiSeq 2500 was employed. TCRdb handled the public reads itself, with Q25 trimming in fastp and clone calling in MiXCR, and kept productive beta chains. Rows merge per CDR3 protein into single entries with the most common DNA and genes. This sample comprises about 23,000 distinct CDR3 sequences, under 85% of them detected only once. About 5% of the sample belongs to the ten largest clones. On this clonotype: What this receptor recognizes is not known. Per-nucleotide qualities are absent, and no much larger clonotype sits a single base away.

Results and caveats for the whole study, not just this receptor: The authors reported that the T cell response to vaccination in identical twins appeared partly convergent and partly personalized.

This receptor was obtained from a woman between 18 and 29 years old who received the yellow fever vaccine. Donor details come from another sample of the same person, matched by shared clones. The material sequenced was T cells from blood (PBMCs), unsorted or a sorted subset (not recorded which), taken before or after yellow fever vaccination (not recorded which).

This receptor has the CDR3 CSVEIAKNIQYF. At the DNA level, the sequence is TGCAGCGTTGAAATAGCCAAAAACATTCAGTACTTC. The sequence is built from TRBV29-1 and TRBJ2-4, with the D gene not clear enough to name. Including the terminal cysteine and phenylalanine, the CDR3 comprises 12 residues. Only CDR3 DNA remains: 36 bases, in frame from the first base. Sequences SQVTM (CDR1) and ANQGSEA (CDR2) are obtained from the germline V gene. V is clipped by 2 bases and J by 0 bases, and the sequence between their germline boundaries is 2 bases long. The full variable domain, with segments outside the CDR3 supplied by the reference TRBV29-1 and TRBJ2-4 proteins, appears as SAVISQKPSRDICQRGTSLTIQCQVDSQVTMMFWYRQQPGQSLTLIATANQGSEATYESGFVIDKFPISRPNLTFSTLTVSNMSPEDSSIYLCSVEIAKNIQYFGAGTRLSVL.